The 27 T cell receptor beta chains in this list originate from one sample, sequenced in a study of regulatory T cells in long-lasting Graves disease. Regarding time point: newly diagnosed GD, antithyroid drugs for less than 3 months. Researchers made the TCR library from RNA that was extracted from PBMCs. TCR beta libraries were built with iRepertoire HTBI primers and Arm-PCR of CDR3 regions. TCRdb recomputed calls from the multiplex PCR reads with MiXCR, one row per CDR3 protein. This table holds under 450,000 distinct CDR3 sequences, around 15% found once. Another study also made use of these data, one on T cells in Graves' hyperthyroidism and ophthalmopathy.

The specimen was peripheral blood mononuclear cells (PBMCs), collected at new diagnosis, from a patient treated with antithyroid drugs. The receptor set was obtained from a woman aged 18-29 years with Graves disease.

Many counts were recorded for this clonotype. The J gene is TRBJ2-7, the V gene TRBV28, with 10 nucleotides matching TRBD2. The J segment lost 0 bases and the V segment lost 7 bases, leaving 18 bases of the junction unmatched. Germline assignment: CDR1 MDHEN and CDR2 SYDVKM. This CDR3 region has 19 residues. CDR3 DNA sequence: TGTGCCAGCATAGTGGGAGGGGCTAGCGGGAGTAAGGGCTCCTACGAGCAGTACTTC. Protein: CASIVGGASGSKGSYEQYF.

As to this clonotype: Given a much more abundant clone one base away, this may be a read error. The chain carries TRBV11-2 and TRBJ2-3; possible D gene TRBD2, 5 bases. The germline V gene has CDR1 SGHAT and CDR2 FQNNGV. This CDR3 contains 15 residues. The DNA of the CDR3 is TGTGCCAACAGCTTAGCGTTGCTAATGGTTGATACGCAGTATTTT. Translated, it gives CANSLALLMVDTQYF.

The genes are TRBV9 and TRBJ2-5, with D possibly being TRBD2 (7 bases). Germline V gives CDR1 SGDLS, CDR2 YYNGEE. The germline V and J ends were trimmed by 0 bases and 3 bases, with 18 bases remaining between them. CDR3 length: 17 amino acids. The CDR3 loop reads CASSVDPRGGLEETQYF. As DNA, the CDR3 is TGTGCCAGCAGCGTAGATCCCCGCGGGGGCCTAGAAGAGACCCAGTACTTC.

This clonotype was seen ten or more times. The chain couples TRBV7-9 to TRBJ1-1; 7 bases match TRBD1. After removal of 6 bases from V and 1 base from J, the junction contained 2 bases not matched to a gene. Per the germline V gene, CDR1 is SEHNR and CDR2 is FQNEAQ (reference sequence). The CDR3 sequence is 13 residues long. CDR3 residues: CASRTGPNTEAFF. The CDR3 coding sequence is TGTGCCAGCAGGACAGGGCCGAACACTGAAGCTTTCTTT.

The genes are TRBV28 and TRBJ2-1, with a possible D match to TRBD2 (6 bases). This CDR3 region has 16 residues. CDR1 MDHEN and CDR2 SYDVKM come from the germline V gene. Trimming removed 1 base from V and 5 bases from J, with 15 bases in between. The CDR3 DNA reads TGTGCCAGCAGTTTATTCGGAGGGGCCCGCAACAATGAGCAGTTCTTC. As protein: CASSLFGGARNNEQFF.

This clonotype was recorded at least ten times. V gene TRBV12-3 or TRBV12-4 combines with J gene TRBJ2-5, with D uncertain. This CDR3 contains 12 residues. Trimming took 2 bases from V and 4 from J, leaving 5 bases between them. The CDR3 reads CASSLLGETQYF. The CDR3 DNA reads TGTGCCAGCAGTTTACTTGGAGAGACCCAGTACTTC.

Ten or more counts support this clonotype. This sequence joins TRBV20-1 and TRBJ1-6; the match to TRBD1 covers 9 bases. The CDR3 spans 15 residues. The germline V gene encodes CDR1 DFQATT and CDR2 SNEGSKA (reference sequence). With V trimmed by 7 bases and J by 3 bases, 7 bases remained unmatched. The CDR3 reads CSVPGQGLYNSPLHF. CDR3 nucleotide sequence: TGCAGTGTGCCGGGACAGGGTCTCTATAATTCACCCCTCCACTTT.

This clonotype came up many times. The chain is built from TRBV6-1 and TRBJ1-1; no definite D call. This CDR3 is 16 amino acids long. Germline-derived CDR1 and CDR2 are MNHNS and SASEGT. V was pared by 5 bases and J by 5 bases, with 21 bases between. The CDR3 DNA follows: TGTGCCAGCAGTCCCGGACGGACCCCGGTCAGGACTGAAGCTTTCTTT. Protein product: CASSPGRTPVRTEAFF.

This clonotype was seen repeatedly, ten times or more. The V gene is TRBV19, the J gene TRBJ2-2; 9 nucleotides align to TRBD1. V trimming: 9 bases; J trimming: 4 bases; junction bases outside the gene matches: 6. CDR1 and CDR2 from the germline V gene are LNHDA and SQIVND (reference sequence). This CDR3 has 14 residues. Written as DNA, the CDR3 is TGTGCCAGCAGTGACAGGGGGAGCACCGGGGAGCTGTTTTTT. This gives the protein CASSDRGSTGELFF.

This clonotype has a count of ten or more. The rearrangement links TRBV30 to TRBJ1-2; 11 bases map to TRBD1. Trimming took 5 bases from V and 7 from J; bases not matched to a gene: 12. Germline V lookup: CDR1 GTSNPN, CDR2 SVGIG (reference sequence). This CDR3 has 15 amino acids. The CDR3 here is CAWAAGGQGAGGYTF. CDR3 nucleotides: TGTGCCTGGGCCGCAGGTGGACAGGGGGCCGGTGGCTACACCTTC.

This clonotype was seen a few times. The V call is TRBV6-1, the J call TRBJ2-6, with D perhaps TRBD1 or TRBD2 (6 bases each). V dropped 2 bases and J dropped 2 bases, with 7 bases sitting between them. Germline loops: CDR1 MNHNS, CDR2 SASEGT. The CDR3 contains 15 residues. The CDR3 bases are TGTGCCAGCAGTGAAAGGGGGGCTGGGGCCAACGTCCTGACTTTC. It specifies CASSERGAGANVLTF.

V and J are TRBV6-1 and TRBJ2-2; 12 bases match TRBD2. Germline V gene data show CDR1 as MNHNS and CDR2 as SASEGT. The CDR3 extends over 19 amino acids. The J segment lost 5 bases and the V segment lost 6 bases, leaving 16 bases of the junction unmatched. The CDR3 loop is CASSSEYKLAGGGTGELFF. The CDR3 coding sequence is TGTGCCAGCAGCTCCGAATACAAACTAGCGGGGGGTGGGACCGGGGAGCTGTTTTTT.

This clonotype was counted a few times. The J gene is TRBJ2-7, the V gene TRBV20-1; D is unclear. The V and J ends lost 6 bases and 6 bases respectively, with 12 bases between them. The CDR3 contains 11 residues. Germline V gives CDR1 DFQATT, CDR2 SNEGSKA (reference sequence). The CDR3 nucleotides read TGCAGTGCCAACTCATGGGGCGAGCAGTACTTC. Its translation is CSANSWGEQYF.

The chain recombines TRBV20-1 with TRBJ1-6; D ambiguous. Germline lookup yields CDR1 DFQATT and CDR2 SNEGSKA (reference sequence). V lost 4 bases and J lost 8, with 45 bases in between. This CDR3 contains 24 residues. CDR3 sequence: CSAKKRIRFGKLEPWVLWDSPLHF. CDR3 bases: TGCAGTGCTAAAAAGAGGATTCGGTTCGGAAAATTGGAGCCATGGGTTTTATGGGATTCACCCCTCCACTTT.

The chain has TRBV9 and TRBJ1-2, with 8 bases identical to TRBD1. CDR1 and CDR2 (germline): SGDLS, YYNGEE. Trimming at V came to 3 bases and at J to 8 bases, leaving 9 bases not matched to a gene. CDR3 length: 14 amino acids. CDR3 bases: TGTGCCAGCAGCGCCCAGGGGGCGCGATGGGGCTACACCTTC. This gives the protein CASSAQGARWGYTF.

The table lists this clonotype with many counts. The chain has TRBV18 and TRBJ2-7; maybe TRBD2 (6 bases). CDR1 and CDR2 from the germline V gene are KGHSH and LQKENI. V lost 1 base to trimming and J lost 4 bases, with 14 bases between them. The CDR3 runs to 15 residues. The CDR3 coding sequence is TGTGCCAGCTCACCACAAGGGACTCAAGCATACGAGCAGTACTTC. This translates into CASSPQGTQAYEQYF. The full variable domain, completed using reference TRBV18 and TRBJ2-7, is NAGVMQNPRHLVRRRGQEARLRCSPMKGHSHVYWYRQLPEEGLKFMVYLQKENIIDESGMPKERFSAEFPKEGPSILRIQQVVRGDSAAYFCASSPQGTQAYEQYFGPGTRLTVT.

CDR3 protein: CASSQAGGSTGELFF. The CDR3 DNA follows: TGTGCCAGCAGCCAAGCGGGAGGGTCCACCGGGGAGCTGTTTTTT. The genes are TRBV14 and TRBJ2-2, with 8 bases that match TRBD2. Germline V gene lookup returns CDR1 SGHDN and CDR2 FVKESK. The V segment lost 1 base and the J segment 4 bases; nucleotides outside the gene matches: 2. This CDR3 is 15 amino acids long.

In its sample, this clonotype was seen a few times. This chain uses TRBV15 with TRBJ1-2; 10 bases are shared with TRBD1. CDR1 is LNHNV and CDR2 is YYDKDF in the germline V gene (reference sequence). J gave up 3 bases and V 1 base, and 2 bases lay outside the gene matches. The CDR3 runs to 15 residues. Here the CDR3 DNA reads TGTGCCACCAGCAGAGGGACAGGGGGGGACTATGGCTACACCTTC. Residues: CATSRGTGGDYGYTF.

The gene calls are TRBV19 and TRBJ1-5, with D perhaps matching TRBD1 (6 bases). Trimming shortened V by 5 bases and J by 7 bases, and 15 bases separated the two germline ends. This CDR3 has 14 amino acids. CDR1 is LNHDA, CDR2 SQIVND, per germline (reference sequence). This CDR3 reads CASSSRGGGQPQHF. CDR3 sequence (DNA): TGTGCCAGTAGTTCCAGGGGAGGAGGCCAGCCCCAGCATTTT.

As for this clonotype: This may be a read error, as it is one base from a much larger clone. The V call is TRBV6-2 or TRBV6-3, the J call TRBJ1-4; D gene unclear. Germline assignment: CDR1 MNHEY and CDR2 SVGEGT. The CDR3 loop spans 15 amino acids. V was clipped by 8 bases and J by 0 bases, with 13 bases between them. The CDR3 reads CASSRGEPTNEKLFF. Written as DNA, the CDR3 is TGTGCCAGCTCCCGCGGGGAACCAACTAATGAAAAACTGTTTTTT.

This clonotype has a count of ten or more. The chain uses TRBV2 and TRBJ2-3, with unresolved D. Trimming removed 1 base at V and 2 bases at J, with 13 bases between. The CDR3 runs 16 residues. The V gene's germline CDR1 is SNHLY and CDR2 FYNNEI. The CDR3 DNA reads as TGTGCCAGCAGTGAAGGTTTCTCCCAACACACAGATACGCAGTATTTT. Encoded protein: CASSEGFSQHTDTQYF.

This clonotype was observed at least ten times. V and J are TRBV6-5 and TRBJ2-7; D might be TRBD1 (6 bases). The V end was cut by 4 bases, the J end by 0 bases, with 10 bases between. The CDR3 spans 14 residues. The germline V gene encodes CDR1 MNHEY and CDR2 SVGAGI. The CDR3 sequence is CASSSPGHSYEQYF. For the CDR3, the DNA is TGTGCCAGCAGTTCGCCGGGACACTCCTACGAGCAGTACTTC.

The table lists this clonotype with a few counts. V gene TRBV6-1 combines with J gene TRBJ2-4, with TRBD2 as a possible D gene (5 bases). From germline, CDR1 is MNHNS and CDR2 SASEGT. Between the trimmed V and J ends, which lost 8 bases and 15 bases, there was a span of 17 bases. The CDR3 totals 11 residues. The DNA of the CDR3 is TGTGCCAGCGCAGAGGGTGCTGAGGGGTACTTC. Translating it yields CASAEGAEGYF.

This clonotype was observed at least ten times. J is TRBJ2-7 and V is TRBV29-1, with 11 nucleotides matching TRBD1. Trimming at V came to 6 bases and at J to 3 bases, leaving 4 bases not matched to a gene. CDR3 length: 13 residues. Looked up from germline, CDR1 is SQVTM and CDR2 is ANQGSEA. The CDR3 here is CSVGTGGYYEQYF. CDR3 coding DNA: TGCAGCGTGGGGACAGGGGGTTACTACGAGCAGTACTTC.

The rearrangement joins TRBV3-1 to TRBJ2-1; 7 positions match TRBD2. CDR3 length: 16 residues. V lost 1 base and J lost 10; bases outside the gene matches: 13. Germline V gene data show CDR1 as LGHDT and CDR2 as YNNKEL (reference sequence). The CDR3 DNA reads TGTGCCAGCAGCCAAGTCTCGACTAGCAGGCCTCGGGAGCAGTTCTTC. The encoded protein is CASSQVSTSRPREQFF.

This clonotype was detected many times. The CDR3 here is CASSPLAGASTDTQYF. The CDR3, as DNA: TGCGCCAGCAGCCCACTAGCGGGGGCTAGCACAGATACGCAGTATTTT. The V call is TRBV5-1, the J call TRBJ2-3; TRBD2 agrees at 11 bases. This CDR3 is 16 amino acids long. V lost 4 bases, J lost 0 bases, and 4 bases stayed unmatched. CDR1 and CDR2 (germline): SGHRS, YFSETQ.

The chain couples TRBV12-3 or TRBV12-4 to TRBJ2-5, with 8 bases identical to TRBD2. V lost 8 bases, J lost 2 bases, and 4 bases stayed unmatched. The CDR3 extends over 13 amino acids. CDR3 sequence: CASGERGQETQYF. The CDR3, as DNA: TGTGCCAGCGGGGAGCGGGGGCAAGAGACCCAGTACTTC.